The TCR beta chain under discussion was sequenced for a study of T cell repertoires in cytomegalovirus infection. Across the whole study: The study used recently identified HLA-C-restricted and well-studied HLA-B-restricted CMV epitopes.

The germline V gene has CDR1 DFQATT and CDR2 SNEGSKA (reference sequence). Trimming pared 3 bases from V and 14 bases from J, leaving 14 bases between. The CDR3 has 12 amino acids. TCRdb reprocessed the reads via MiXCR and lists one record per CDR3 protein. The data show approximately 470,000 distinct CDR3 sequences, about 42% seen once. Of note for this clonotype: What it binds is unknown.

Notes on the study in general: The response measured ex vivo was dominated by TCR beta clonotypes (HLA-C-restricted and CMV-specific).

This specimen consisted of cultured PBMCs, obtained from culture after CMV antigen stimulation. This rearrangement joins TRBV20-1 to TRBJ1-6; the D is unclear. This clonotype was sampled from a human donor in good health (CMV status not recorded). Some clones in this sample may be carry-over from other donors' samples. The CDR3 bases are TGCAGTGCTAGTCCCCCTGCCGGGGCCCTCCACTTT. Translated: CSASPPAGALHF.